A selection of T cell receptor beta chains follows, all from one sample in a study of glioma-infiltrating T cells after dendritic cell vaccination. The assay was immunoSEQ multiplex PCR, and TCRdb's table has in-frame clones only and misses some. The sample includes 80,000 to 100,000 clones, 70% to 80% of them seen just once. The sample was blood, taken before dendritic cell vaccination. Source of these receptors: a human donor with glioblastoma. Each CDR3 is given with its conserved first and last residue. D genes are given only for firm matches. Clone size, where shown, is once, few, many, or a class for clones that have expanded.

d_call	clone_size	v_call	j_call	cdr3_aa	cdr3_nt
-	-	TRBV2	TRBJ1-1	CASRGQGFTEAFF	TGTGCCAGCAGGGGCCAGGGATTCACTGAAGCTTTCTTT
-	-	TRBV9	TRBJ2-5	CASSVDGAQETQYF	TGTGCCAGCAGCGTAGATGGGGCCCAAGAGACCCAGTACTTC
TRBD1	once	TRBV6-5	TRBJ2-1	CASTLGQYDNEQFF	TGTGCCAGCACCCTGGGACAGTATGACAATGAGCAGTTCTTC
TRBD1	-	TRBV30	TRBJ1-2	CAWQTWDSSYGYTF	TGTGCCTGGCAAACTTGGGACAGTTCCTATGGCTACACCTTC
-	once	TRBV6-5	TRBJ2-7	CASKTYRGEQYF	TGTGCCAGCAAAACCTACCGGGGCGAGCAGTACTTC
-	-	TRBV10-3	TRBJ2-1	CAISESMAVQDYNEQFF	TGTGCCATCAGTGAGTCGATGGCGGTACAGGACTACAATGAGCAGTTCTTC
TRBD2	-	TRBV5-1	TRBJ2-7	CASSTGTSGRRAYEQYF	TGCGCCAGCAGCACCGGGACTAGCGGGAGGAGGGCCTACGAGCAGTACTTC
-	few	TRBV20-1	TRBJ1-1	CSAYRVTEAFF	TGCAGTGCTTACAGGGTTACTGAAGCTTTCTTT
-	-	TRBV10-1	TRBJ2-2	CASSEPGLGTGELFF	TGCGCCAGCAGTGAGCCGGGTCTCGGGACCGGGGAGCTGTTTTTT
-	-	TRBV27	TRBJ1-1	CARQQGGEAFF	TGTGCCAGACAACAAGGAGGGGAGGCTTTCTTT
TRBD1	-	TRBV28	TRBJ2-7	CASSEAGDRGLYEQYF	TGTGCCAGCAGTGAAGCCGGAGACAGGGGGCTCTACGAGCAGTACTTC
TRBD1	-	TRBV19	TRBJ2-5	CASSISTGSKTQYF	TGTGCCAGTAGTATTTCGACAGGGTCGAAGACCCAGTACTTC
-	-	TRBV7-3	TRBJ2-1	CASSLSRGNEQFF	TGTGCCAGCAGCTTATCCCGAGGCAATGAGCAGTTCTTC
TRBD2	-	TRBV7-8	TRBJ2-7	CASSPPGLAKTYEQYF	TGTGCCAGCAGCCCCCCGGGACTAGCGAAAACCTACGAGCAGTACTTC
-	once	TRBV12-1	TRBJ2-3	CASSFDLRGGPTDTQYF	TGTGCCAGCAGCTTTGATCTGCGGGGGGGCCCCACAGATACGCAGTATTTT
-	few	TRBV30	TRBJ2-1	CAWSYVNEQFF	TGTGCCTGGAGTTATGTCAATGAGCAGTTCTTC
TRBD1	-	TRBV7-2	TRBJ1-2	CASSLGGTGDYGYTF	TGTGCCAGCAGCTTAGGGGGGACAGGGGACTATGGCTACACCTTC
-	once	TRBV27	TRBJ2-7	CASSKVGAPSSYEQYF	TGTGCCAGCTCAAAGGTAGGGGCTCCGAGCTCCTACGAGCAGTACTTC
-	-	TRBV7-7	TRBJ2-2	CASSLAAGTGELFF	TGTGCTAGCAGCTTAGCAGCAGGCACCGGGGAGCTGTTTTTT
-	once	TRBV2	TRBJ2-3	CASSESQIISTDTQYF	TGTGCCAGCAGTGAGTCGCAGATAATTAGCACAGATACGCAGTATTTT
TRBD2	-	TRBV5-5	TRBJ2-7	CASKLAGDPYEQYF	TGTGCCAGCAAATTAGCGGGAGATCCCTACGAGCAGTACTTC
-	-	TRBV19	TRBJ1-2	CASSRGETYGYTF	TGTGCCAGTAGTAGGGGAGAGACCTATGGCTACACCTTC
TRBD1	-	TRBV7-9	TRBJ1-2	CASSSGQGTNYGYTF	TGTGCCAGCAGCTCTGGACAGGGGACTAACTATGGCTACACCTTC
TRBD2	-	TRBV9	TRBJ2-3	CASSQSSGGSYQYF	TGTGCCAGCAGCCAGTCTAGCGGGGGGTCATATCAATATTTT
-	few	TRBV15	TRBJ2-7	CATSKGRGSYYF	TGTGCCACCAGCAAAGGAAGGGGGAGTTACTACTTC
-	-	TRBV7-9	TRBJ2-7	CASSHPQGNYEQYF	TGTGCCAGCAGCCATCCCCAGGGAAACTACGAGCAGTACTTC
TRBD2	few	TRBV5-6	TRBJ2-1	CASSAWRGGWNEQFF	TGTGCCAGCAGCGCCTGGCGGGGGGGATGGAATGAGCAGTTCTTC
-	-	TRBV5-6	TRBJ1-2	CASSLGARVYTF	TGTGCCAGCAGCTTGGGGGCCAGGGTCTACACCTTC
TRBD1	-	TRBV18	TRBJ2-7	CASSPRTGGSYEQYF	TGTGCCAGCTCACCCCGGACAGGGGGCTCCTACGAGCAGTACTTC
TRBD1	-	TRBV14	TRBJ2-2	CASSLRDRGPTGELFF	TGTGCCAGCAGCCTCCGGGACAGGGGGCCCACCGGGGAGCTGTTTTTT
TRBD2	-	TRBV4-2	TRBJ2-1	CASSQDGSTGLVSNEQFF	TGTGCCAGCAGCCAAGATGGTTCAACGGGACTAGTATCCAATGAGCAGTTCTTC
-	-	TRBV27	TRBJ1-4	CASSLSRNEKLFF	TGTGCCAGCAGTTTATCGAGAAACGAAAAACTGTTTTTT
-	-	TRBV11-2	TRBJ1-5	CASSSGPQGQPQHF	TGTGCCAGCAGTTCCGGCCCCCAGGGTCAGCCCCAGCATTTT
-	-	TRBV6-1	TRBJ1-1	CASSGGTSNRGGEAFF	TGTGCCAGCAGTGGCGGGACCTCGAATAGGGGAGGTGAAGCTTTCTTT
-	few	TRBV29-1	TRBJ2-7	CSVWYGDSYEQYF	TGCAGCGTTTGGTACGGTGACTCCTACGAGCAGTACTTC
TRBD2	-	TRBV9	TRBJ2-7	CASSVAGWGLYEQYF	TGTGCCAGCAGCGTAGCGGGGTGGGGACTATACGAGCAGTACTTC
-	-	TRBV6-6	TRBJ1-1	CASSGGQLNTEAFF	TGTGCCAGCAGTGGAGGACAGCTGAACACTGAAGCTTTCTTT
TRBD1	-	TRBV10-3	TRBJ1-6	CAISRTGGINNSPLHF	TGTGCCATCAGCCGGACAGGGGGAATTAATAATTCACCCCTCCACTTT
-	-	TRBV18	TRBJ1-3	CASSPEGHYSISGNTIYF	TGTGCCAGCTCACCCGAGGGACACTATTCCATCTCTGGAAACACCATATATTTT
TRBD1	-	TRBV30	TRBJ1-3	CAWSVLGQGSISGNTIYF	TGTGCCTGGAGTGTACTGGGACAGGGCTCCATTTCTGGAAACACCATATATTTT
-	-	TRBV10-3	TRBJ1-2	CAISEWPRGEGYTF	TGTGCCATCAGTGAGTGGCCACGGGGGGAAGGCTACACCTTC
-	-	TRBV6-1	TRBJ1-5	CASSEAGRFNQPQHF	TGTGCCAGCAGTGAAGCGGGGAGGTTCAATCAGCCCCAGCATTTT
TRBD1	-	TRBV5-4	TRBJ2-7	CASSRSFRTGGYEQYF	TGTGCCAGCAGCCGATCATTTAGGACAGGGGGCTACGAGCAGTACTTC
TRBD1	-	TRBV5-6	TRBJ1-6	CASSLTQGASYNSPLHF	TGTGCCAGCAGCTTAACACAGGGGGCGTCCTATAATTCACCCCTCCACTTT